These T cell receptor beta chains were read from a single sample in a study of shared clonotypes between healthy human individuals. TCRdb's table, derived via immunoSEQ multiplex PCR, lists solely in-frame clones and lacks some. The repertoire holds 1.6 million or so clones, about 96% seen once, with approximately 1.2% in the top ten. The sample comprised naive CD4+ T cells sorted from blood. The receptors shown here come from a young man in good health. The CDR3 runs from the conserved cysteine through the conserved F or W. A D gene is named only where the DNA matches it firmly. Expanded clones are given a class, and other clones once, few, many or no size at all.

CDR3aa: CSVTSGTSYEQYF
CDR3nt: TGCAGCGTTACTAGCGGGACTTCCTACGAGCAGTACTTC
j_gene: TRBJ2-7
d_gene: TRBD2
v_gene: TRBV29-1
abundance: NA

CDR3aa: CASSGARPEAFF
CDR3nt: TGTGCCAGCAGTGGGGCAAGACCTGAAGCTTTCTTT
j_gene: TRBJ1-1
d_gene: NA
v_gene: TRBV6-1
abundance: NA

CDR3aa: CASSLGTRNTIYF
CDR3nt: TGTGCCAGCAGCTTAGGCACAAGAAACACCATATATTTT
j_gene: TRBJ1-3
d_gene: NA
v_gene: TRBV13
abundance: NA

CDR3aa: CSVTRGINEQFF
CDR3nt: TGCAGCGTTACCAGGGGTATTAATGAGCAGTTCTTC
j_gene: TRBJ2-1
d_gene: NA
v_gene: TRBV29-1
abundance: NA

CDR3aa: CASSLRLGGQPQHF
CDR3nt: TGTGCCAGCAGCCTCAGACTCGGGGGGCAGCCCCAGCATTTT
j_gene: TRBJ1-5
d_gene: NA
v_gene: TRBV7-2
abundance: once

CDR3aa: CASSTGQRNTEAFF
CDR3nt: TGTGCCAGTAGTACAGGACAGAGGAACACTGAAGCTTTCTTT
j_gene: TRBJ1-1
d_gene: NA
v_gene: TRBV19
abundance: NA

CDR3aa: CASSLMGVTYEQYF
CDR3nt: TGTGCCAGCAGCTTGATGGGGGTCACCTACGAGCAGTACTTC
j_gene: TRBJ2-7
d_gene: NA
v_gene: TRBV5-6
abundance: once

CDR3aa: CASSESDFNYGYTF
CDR3nt: TGTGCCAGCAGTGAGAGCGACTTTAACTATGGCTACACCTTC
j_gene: TRBJ1-2
d_gene: NA
v_gene: TRBV2
abundance: NA

CDR3aa: CASSPPVRTSGIRGNEQFF
CDR3nt: TGTGCCAGCAGCCCTCCTGTTAGGACTAGCGGGATCCGAGGCAATGAGCAGTTCTTC
j_gene: TRBJ2-1
d_gene: TRBD2
v_gene: TRBV9
abundance: NA

CDR3aa: CASSIWAGGEETQYF
CDR3nt: TGTGCCAGCAGCATCTGGGCGGGAGGTGAAGAGACCCAGTACTTC
j_gene: TRBJ2-5
d_gene: TRBD2
v_gene: TRBV7-9
abundance: NA

CDR3aa: CAIRRTAGYTF
CDR3nt: TGTGCCATCAGGCGGACAGCAGGCTACACCTTC
j_gene: TRBJ1-2
d_gene: NA
v_gene: TRBV10-3
abundance: few

CDR3aa: CASSVGRVLHEQYF
CDR3nt: TGTGCCAGCAGTGTGGGTAGGGTATTGCACGAGCAGTACTTC
j_gene: TRBJ2-7
d_gene: NA
v_gene: TRBV25-1
abundance: NA

CDR3aa: CASSLGEGNIYEQYF
CDR3nt: TGTGCCAGCAGCTTGGGGGAGGGCAATATCTACGAGCAGTACTTC
j_gene: TRBJ2-7
d_gene: TRBD2
v_gene: TRBV5-5
abundance: NA

CDR3aa: CASSPAMNTEAFF
CDR3nt: TGCGCCAGCAGCCCCGCGATGAACACTGAAGCTTTCTTT
j_gene: TRBJ1-1
d_gene: NA
v_gene: TRBV5-1
abundance: NA

CDR3aa: CASSRRDFNTDTQYF
CDR3nt: TGTGCCAGCAGCCGCCGGGACTTCAACACAGATACGCAGTATTTT
j_gene: TRBJ2-3
d_gene: NA
v_gene: TRBV27
abundance: NA

CDR3aa: CASSPPGQLNTEAFF
CDR3nt: TGTGCCAGCAGCCCACCGGGACAGCTGAACACTGAAGCTTTCTTT
j_gene: TRBJ1-1
d_gene: TRBD1
v_gene: TRBV7-9
abundance: NA

CDR3aa: CASVRFLNTEAFF
CDR3nt: TGTGCCAGCGTCCGCTTTTTGAACACTGAAGCTTTCTTT
j_gene: TRBJ1-1
d_gene: NA
v_gene: TRBV2
abundance: NA

CDR3aa: CASSFYAGISGTGELFF
CDR3nt: TGTGCCAGCAGCTTCTATGCCGGGATATCGGGCACCGGGGAGCTGTTTTTT
j_gene: TRBJ2-2
d_gene: NA
v_gene: TRBV7-9
abundance: NA

CDR3aa: CASSPLERGEQYF
CDR3nt: TGTGCCAGCTCACCCCTTGAGCGGGGCGAGCAGTACTTC
j_gene: TRBJ2-7
d_gene: TRBD2
v_gene: TRBV18
abundance: NA

CDR3aa: CASSFPGQGTEAFF
CDR3nt: TGTGCCAGCAGCTTTCCGGGACAGGGGACTGAAGCTTTCTTT
j_gene: TRBJ1-1
d_gene: TRBD1
v_gene: TRBV5-4
abundance: NA

CDR3aa: CASSLAGGLSYNEQFF
CDR3nt: TGCGCCAGCAGCTTGGCCGGGGGTTTGTCCTACAATGAGCAGTTCTTC
j_gene: TRBJ2-1
d_gene: NA
v_gene: TRBV5-1
abundance: NA

CDR3aa: CASSMRGNEQYF
CDR3nt: TGTGCCAGCAGTATGAGAGGAAACGAGCAGTACTTC
j_gene: TRBJ2-7
d_gene: NA
v_gene: TRBV27
abundance: NA

CDR3aa: CASSLTGTSGKNEQFF
CDR3nt: TGTGCCAGCAGCTTAACCGGGACTAGCGGGAAGAATGAGCAGTTCTTC
j_gene: TRBJ2-1
d_gene: TRBD2
v_gene: TRBV7-3
abundance: NA

CDR3aa: CASSPGVNTEAFF
CDR3nt: TGTGCCAGCAGCCCGGGGGTTAACACTGAAGCTTTCTTT
j_gene: TRBJ1-1
d_gene: NA
v_gene: TRBV5-5
abundance: NA

CDR3aa: CASKQTGLHYEQYF
CDR3nt: TGTGCCAGCAAACAGACAGGGCTCCACTACGAGCAGTACTTC
j_gene: TRBJ2-7
d_gene: TRBD1
v_gene: TRBV28
abundance: NA

CDR3aa: CASSSSDRAYGYTF
CDR3nt: TGCGCCAGCAGCTCCAGTGACAGGGCCTATGGCTACACCTTC
j_gene: TRBJ1-2
d_gene: TRBD1
v_gene: TRBV5-1
abundance: NA

CDR3aa: CASSLDRASTEAFF
CDR3nt: TGTGCCAGCAGCCTCGACAGGGCTAGCACTGAAGCTTTCTTT
j_gene: TRBJ1-1
d_gene: TRBD1
v_gene: TRBV7-2
abundance: NA

CDR3aa: CASSVARRGADTQYF
CDR3nt: TGTGCCAGCAGCGTAGCTCGCAGGGGCGCAGATACGCAGTATTTT
j_gene: TRBJ2-3
d_gene: NA
v_gene: TRBV9
abundance: NA

CDR3aa: CASSQALRGNTYLEKLFF
CDR3nt: TGCGCCAGCAGCCAGGCCCTTCGGGGAAATACCTACCTAGAAAAACTGTTTTTT
j_gene: TRBJ1-4
d_gene: NA
v_gene: TRBV4-3
abundance: NA

CDR3aa: CASSGGYNEQFF
CDR3nt: TGTGCCAGCAGTGGGGGTTACAATGAGCAGTTCTTC
j_gene: TRBJ2-1
d_gene: NA
v_gene: TRBV2
abundance: NA

CDR3aa: CASSTGTGGPGGNQPQHF
CDR3nt: TGTGCCAGCAGTACCGGGACAGGGGGCCCGGGGGGCAATCAGCCCCAGCATTTT
j_gene: TRBJ1-5
d_gene: TRBD1
v_gene: TRBV2
abundance: NA

CDR3aa: CASRGDPNTGELFF
CDR3nt: TGTGCCAGCAGGGGGGACCCGAACACCGGGGAGCTGTTTTTT
j_gene: TRBJ2-2
d_gene: NA
v_gene: TRBV6-6
abundance: NA

CDR3aa: CASGQWRRAGDNEQFF
CDR3nt: TGCGCCAGCGGTCAGTGGCGGAGGGCGGGGGACAATGAGCAGTTCTTC
j_gene: TRBJ2-1
d_gene: TRBD2
v_gene: TRBV10-2
abundance: NA

CDR3aa: CASRLQGSLETQYF
CDR3nt: TGTGCCAGCAGGTTACAGGGTTCTCTCGAGACCCAGTACTTC
j_gene: TRBJ2-5
d_gene: NA
v_gene: TRBV27
abundance: NA

CDR3aa: CASSFATGIIYEQYF
CDR3nt: TGCGCCAGCAGCTTTGCGACAGGGATAATCTACGAGCAGTACTTC
j_gene: TRBJ2-7
d_gene: TRBD1
v_gene: TRBV5-1
abundance: NA

CDR3aa: CASSHAGTEAFF
CDR3nt: TGTGCCAGCAGCCACGCGGGGACTGAAGCTTTCTTT
j_gene: TRBJ1-1
d_gene: NA
v_gene: TRBV7-8
abundance: NA

CDR3aa: CATSRAGNEQFF
CDR3nt: TGTGCCACCAGCAGAGCGGGGAATGAGCAGTTCTTC
j_gene: TRBJ2-1
d_gene: NA
v_gene: TRBV15
abundance: once

CDR3aa: CASSLYRGQGKNEQYF
CDR3nt: TGTGCCAGCAGCCTCTACAGGGGTCAGGGTAAGAACGAGCAGTACTTC
j_gene: TRBJ2-7
d_gene: TRBD1
v_gene: TRBV7-9
abundance: NA

CDR3aa: CASSHLWGRPGELFF
CDR3nt: TGCGCCAGCAGCCACCTATGGGGCAGGCCCGGGGAGCTGTTTTTT
j_gene: TRBJ2-2
d_gene: NA
v_gene: TRBV4-1
abundance: NA

CDR3aa: CASSINRQGLKTQYF
CDR3nt: TGTGCCAGCAGCATTAATCGACAGGGACTAAAGACCCAGTACTTC
j_gene: TRBJ2-5
d_gene: NA
v_gene: TRBV7-9
abundance: NA

CDR3aa: CASSGQGRSNTEAFF
CDR3nt: TGTGCCAGCAGTGGACAGGGGCGGTCGAACACTGAAGCTTTCTTT
j_gene: TRBJ1-1
d_gene: TRBD1
v_gene: TRBV2
abundance: NA

CDR3aa: CASSQEGDGRIYGGYTF
CDR3nt: TGCGCCAGCAGCCAAGAGGGGGACGGACGGATCTATGGAGGCTACACCTTC
j_gene: TRBJ1-2
d_gene: NA
v_gene: TRBV4-3
abundance: NA

CDR3aa: CASSSTGLPQHF
CDR3nt: TGTGCCAGCAGCTCCACCGGTCTGCCCCAGCATTTT
j_gene: TRBJ1-5
d_gene: NA
v_gene: TRBV5-6
abundance: few

CDR3aa: CASSAGTSIQTQYF
CDR3nt: TGTGCCAGCAGCGCAGGGACTAGCATCCAGACCCAGTACTTC
j_gene: TRBJ2-5
d_gene: TRBD2
v_gene: TRBV9
abundance: once

CDR3aa: CASSSKANTGELFF
CDR3nt: TGCGCCAGCAGCTCAAAAGCGAACACCGGGGAGCTGTTTTTT
j_gene: TRBJ2-2
d_gene: NA
v_gene: TRBV5-1
abundance: NA

CDR3aa: CASSPASGDTQYF
CDR3nt: TGTGCCAGCAGTCCGGCCTCCGGAGATACGCAGTATTTT
j_gene: TRBJ2-3
d_gene: NA
v_gene: TRBV28
abundance: NA

CDR3aa: CASSVSSNQPQHF
CDR3nt: TGTGCCAGCAGCGTCTCAAGCAATCAGCCCCAGCATTTT
j_gene: TRBJ1-5
d_gene: NA
v_gene: TRBV9
abundance: NA

CDR3aa: CASSEGTRQAHF
CDR3nt: TGTGCCAGCAGCGAGGGGACCAGGCAGGCCCACTTC
j_gene: TRBJ2-5
d_gene: NA
v_gene: TRBV7-9
abundance: NA

CDR3aa: CASTANYNEQFF
CDR3nt: TGTGCCAGCACAGCTAACTACAATGAGCAGTTCTTC
j_gene: TRBJ2-1
d_gene: NA
v_gene: TRBV28
abundance: few

CDR3aa: CASSLVPSYEQYF
CDR3nt: TGTGCCAGCAGCTTAGTCCCCAGCTACGAGCAGTACTTC
j_gene: TRBJ2-7
d_gene: NA
v_gene: TRBV7-2
abundance: NA

CDR3aa: CASSASGTGVGETQYF
CDR3nt: TGTGCCAGCAGTGCCTCCGGGACAGGGGTGGGAGAGACCCAGTACTTC
j_gene: TRBJ2-5
d_gene: TRBD1
v_gene: TRBV6-1
abundance: NA

CDR3aa: CASSSGLKSNEKLFF
CDR3nt: TGTGCCAGCAGCTCGGGGCTTAAGTCAAATGAAAAACTGTTTTTT
j_gene: TRBJ1-4
d_gene: NA
v_gene: TRBV11-2
abundance: once

CDR3aa: CASSFGDNTGELFF
CDR3nt: TGCGCCAGCAGCTTCGGGGATAACACCGGGGAGCTGTTTTTT
j_gene: TRBJ2-2
d_gene: NA
v_gene: TRBV5-1
abundance: once

CDR3aa: CASSGWGGGIFTDTQYF
CDR3nt: TGTGCCAGCAGTGGATGGGGCGGGGGGATTTTCACAGATACGCAGTATTTT
j_gene: TRBJ2-3
d_gene: TRBD2
v_gene: TRBV27
abundance: NA

CDR3aa: CASSLRVGSREKLFF
CDR3nt: TGTGCCAGCAGCCTCAGGGTAGGCTCCCGAGAAAAACTGTTTTTT
j_gene: TRBJ1-4
d_gene: NA
v_gene: TRBV16
abundance: NA